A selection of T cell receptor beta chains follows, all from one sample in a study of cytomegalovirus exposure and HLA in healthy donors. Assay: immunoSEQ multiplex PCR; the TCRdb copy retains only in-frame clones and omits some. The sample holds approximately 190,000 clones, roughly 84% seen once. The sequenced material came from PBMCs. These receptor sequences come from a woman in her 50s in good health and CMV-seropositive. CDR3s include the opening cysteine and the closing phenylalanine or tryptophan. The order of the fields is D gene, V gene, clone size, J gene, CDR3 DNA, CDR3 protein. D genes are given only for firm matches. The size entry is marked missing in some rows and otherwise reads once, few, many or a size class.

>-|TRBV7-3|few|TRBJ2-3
TGTGCCAGCAGCTTAAACTCTATAAGCACAGATACGCAGTATTTT
CASSLNSISTDTQYF
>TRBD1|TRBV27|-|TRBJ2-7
TGTGCCACCCGCCGGGACAGGGGATACGAGCAGTACTTC
CATRRDRGYEQYF
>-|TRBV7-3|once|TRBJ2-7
TGTGCCAGCAGCACCGGACAGCCCGCCGGGGAGCAGTACTTC
CASSTGQPAGEQYF
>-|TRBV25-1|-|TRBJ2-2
TGTGCCAGCACCCCCACTTCGAACACCGGGGAGCTGTTTTTT
CASTPTSNTGELFF
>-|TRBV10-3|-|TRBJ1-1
TGTGCCATCAGTGAATCCCCCCAGGACACTGAAGCTTTCTTT
CAISESPQDTEAFF
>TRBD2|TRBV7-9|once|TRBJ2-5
TGTGCCAGCAGCCCCCCTAGCGGAGAGACCCAGTACTTC
CASSPPSGETQYF
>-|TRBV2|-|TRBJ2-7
TGTGCCAGCAGCCGGAAGGGAGCGGGCCCCTACGAGCAGTACTTC
CASSRKGAGPYEQYF
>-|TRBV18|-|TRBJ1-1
TGTGCCAGCTCACCAGAGGGGGTGAACACTGAAGCTTTCTTT
CASSPEGVNTEAFF
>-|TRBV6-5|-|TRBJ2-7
TGTGCCAGCAGAACTACTGGGGCCCTCTACGAGCAGTACTTC
CASRTTGALYEQYF
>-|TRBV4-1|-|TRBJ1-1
TGCGCCAGCAGCCAAGATCTGGCAGGGAGGCCATTGAACACTGAAGCTTTCTTT
CASSQDLAGRPLNTEAFF
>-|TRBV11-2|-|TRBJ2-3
TGTGCCAGCAGCTTAGGCAGACACACAGATACGCAGTATTTT
CASSLGRHTDTQYF
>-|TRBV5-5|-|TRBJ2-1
TGTGCCAGCAGCCTGGGAGTTGGGGGGGCGCGATACAATGAGCAGTTCTTC
CASSLGVGGARYNEQFF
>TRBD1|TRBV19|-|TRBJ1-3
TGTGCCAGTACTGGACAGGGACAGCTCTCTGGAAACACCATATATTTT
CASTGQGQLSGNTIYF
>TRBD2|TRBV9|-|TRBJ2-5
TGTGCCAGCAGCGTAGGAGGCAGACTAGCGGGGATAGAGACCCAGTACTTC
CASSVGGRLAGIETQYF
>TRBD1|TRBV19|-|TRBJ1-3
TGTGCCAGTAGTTCCCGGGACAGATACTACTCTGGAAACACCATATATTTT
CASSSRDRYYSGNTIYF
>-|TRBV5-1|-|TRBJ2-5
TGCGCCAGCAGCTCTAAGGAGACCCAGTACTTC
CASSSKETQYF
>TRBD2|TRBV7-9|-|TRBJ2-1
TGTGCCAGCAGCTTATTTGGCGGGGGGCGCGATGAGCAGTTCTTC
CASSLFGGGRDEQFF
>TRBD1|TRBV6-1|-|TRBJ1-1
TGTGCCAGCAGGACGGACAGGGGGAACACTGAAGCTTTCTTT
CASRTDRGNTEAFF
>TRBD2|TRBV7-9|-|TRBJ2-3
TGTGCCAGCAGCCCGGGGAGGGGCGGGACAGATACGCAGTATTTT
CASSPGRGGTDTQYF
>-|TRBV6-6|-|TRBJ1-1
TGTGCCAGCAGCCAGGAGAACACTGAAGCTTTCTTT
CASSQENTEAFF
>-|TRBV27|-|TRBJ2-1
TGTGCCAGCAGAGGTAGCTTCAATGAGCAGTTCTTC
CASRGSFNEQFF
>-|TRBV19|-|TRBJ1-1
TGTGCCAGTAGTGAGGACACTGAAGCTTTCTTT
CASSEDTEAFF
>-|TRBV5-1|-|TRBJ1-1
TGCGCCAGCAGCTTGGCCTCGGGGTACACTGAAGCTTTCTTT
CASSLASGYTEAFF
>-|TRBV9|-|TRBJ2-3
TGTGCCAGCAGCGTAGGGGGTTGGAGGACCACAGATACGCAGTATTTT
CASSVGGWRTTDTQYF
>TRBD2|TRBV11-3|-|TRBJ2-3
TGTGCCAGCAGCTTAGATGGCGGCGGGGGGGCGACAGATACGCAGTATTTT
CASSLDGGGGATDTQYF
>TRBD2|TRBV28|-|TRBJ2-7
TGTGCCAGCAGTTTGACTAGCGGGACGGTTTCTATCTACGAGCAGTACTTC
CASSLTSGTVSIYEQYF
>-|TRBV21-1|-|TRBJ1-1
TGTGCCAGCACTCGGGGGAACACTGAAGCTTTCTTT
CASTRGNTEAFF
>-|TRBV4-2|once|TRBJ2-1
TGTGCCAGCAGCCAAGGGAGAGGATTACATTACAATGAGCAGTTCTTC
CASSQGRGLHYNEQFF
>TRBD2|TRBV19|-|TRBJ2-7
TGTGCCAGTAGTCCGGCAAGCGGGGAATTCTACGAGCAGTACTTC
CASSPASGEFYEQYF
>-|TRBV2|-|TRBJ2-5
TGTGCCAGCAGTGTGCTCGATCGGGAGACCCAGTACTTC
CASSVLDRETQYF
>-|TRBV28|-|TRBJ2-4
TGTGCCAGCAGTTCGCGGGGCATTCAGTACTTC
CASSSRGIQYF
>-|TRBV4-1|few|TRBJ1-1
TGCGCCAGCAGCCAAGTCGCGGGGAACACTGAAGCTTTCTTT
CASSQVAGNTEAFF
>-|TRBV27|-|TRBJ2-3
TGTGCCAGCAGTCCGACAGGACCCCACACAGATACGCAGTATTTT
CASSPTGPHTDTQYF
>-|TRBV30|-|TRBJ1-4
TGTGCCTGGAGTGTCGTCGCAGGGCCTAATGAAAAACTGTTTTTT
CAWSVVAGPNEKLFF
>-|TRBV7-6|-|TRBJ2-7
TGTGCCAGCAGCTTCGGGACAAACTACGAGCAGTACTTC
CASSFGTNYEQYF
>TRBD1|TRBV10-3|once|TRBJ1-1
TGTGCCACCACCGGGGGACAGTCCACTGAAGCTTTCTTT
CATTGGQSTEAFF
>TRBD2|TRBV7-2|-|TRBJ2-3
TGTGCCAGCAGCTACCTTGGGGGACTAGTGAGAGATACGCAGTATTTT
CASSYLGGLVRDTQYF
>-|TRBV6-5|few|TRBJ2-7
TGTGCCAGCAGTTTCCTTCGGGGGGCGGAGGAGCAGTACTTC
CASSFLRGAEEQYF
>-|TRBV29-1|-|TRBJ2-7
TGCAGCGTTGTAGGGGGGGCTTCCGAGCAGTACTTC
CSVVGGASEQYF
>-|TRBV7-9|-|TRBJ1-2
TGTGCCAGCAGCTTGTTACTTGAGAATGGCTACACCTTC
CASSLLLENGYTF
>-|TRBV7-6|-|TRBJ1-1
TGTGCCAGCAGTGGAGTTATGAACACTGAAGCTTTCTTT
CASSGVMNTEAFF